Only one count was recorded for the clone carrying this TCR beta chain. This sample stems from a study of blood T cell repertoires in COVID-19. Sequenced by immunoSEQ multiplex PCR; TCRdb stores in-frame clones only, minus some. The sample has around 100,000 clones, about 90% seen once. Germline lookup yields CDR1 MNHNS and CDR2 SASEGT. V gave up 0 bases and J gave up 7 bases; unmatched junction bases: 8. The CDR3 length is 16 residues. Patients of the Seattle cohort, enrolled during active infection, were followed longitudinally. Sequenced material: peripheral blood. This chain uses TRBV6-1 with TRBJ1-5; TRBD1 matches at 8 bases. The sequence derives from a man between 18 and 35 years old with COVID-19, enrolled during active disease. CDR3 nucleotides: TGTGCCAGCAGTGAAGCGCGGACAGGGCTTGAGCAGCCCCAGCATTTT. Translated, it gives CASSEARTGLEQPQHF.